In this sample, the clone carrying this T cell receptor beta chain is medium-sized (0.01 to 0.1%). Its antigen is undetermined. The template was genomic DNA from peripheral blood, not RNA. This specimen belongs to a study of T cell repertoires in aging, cancer and after chemotherapy. Study-level findings and limits: Rebound thymic output was suggested by rising median generation probability during chemotherapy in each cancer cohort.

This CDR3 is built from 12 residues. V gave up 4 bases and J gave up 6 bases, with 13 bases separating them. Germline CDR1 is SQVTM and CDR2 is ANQGSEA. Rearranged V-D-J TRB sequences were amplified with a mixed TRB-A/B primer pool. In TCRdb, the multiplex PCR reads were re-called with MiXCR into one record per CDR3 protein. The repertoire includes about 12,000 distinct CDR3 sequences, under 35% of them detected once, and roughly a tenth sits in the top ten. This chain uses TRBV29-1 with TRBJ2-7; tentatively, D is TRBD2 (6 bases). The sequencing sample was made of blood. This clonotype was sampled from a human donor in good health. The donor label of this sample is uncertain. The CDR3 here is CSVAEGNREQYF. CDR3 nucleotides: TGCAGCGTTGCGGAGGGGAATCGCGAGCAGTACTTC.